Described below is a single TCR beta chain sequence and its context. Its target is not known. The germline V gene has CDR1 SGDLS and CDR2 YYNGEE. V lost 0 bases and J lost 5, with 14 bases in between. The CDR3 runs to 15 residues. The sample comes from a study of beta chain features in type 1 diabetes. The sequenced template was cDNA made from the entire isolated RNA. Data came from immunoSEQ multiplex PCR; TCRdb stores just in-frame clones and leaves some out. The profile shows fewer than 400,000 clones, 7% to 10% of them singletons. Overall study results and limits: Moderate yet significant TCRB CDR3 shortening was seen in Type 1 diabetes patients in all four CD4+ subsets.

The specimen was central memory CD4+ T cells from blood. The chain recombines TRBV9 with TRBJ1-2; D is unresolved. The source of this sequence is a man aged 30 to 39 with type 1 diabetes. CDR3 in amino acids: CASSVATGSPYGYTF. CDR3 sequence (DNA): TGTGCCAGCAGCGTAGCTACCGGGTCGCCATATGGCTACACCTTC. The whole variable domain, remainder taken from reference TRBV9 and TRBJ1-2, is DSGVTQTPKHLITATGQRVTLRCSPRSGDLSVYWYQQSLDQGLQFLIQYYNGEERAKGNILERFSAQQFPDLHSELNLSSLELGDSALYFCASSVATGSPYGYTFGSGTRLTVV.